The TCR beta chain under discussion was sequenced for a study of cytomegalovirus exposure and HLA in healthy donors. Study information: Tens of millions of unique TCRs from HLA-typed donors were held in an early release of data. Findings of the study overall: TCR beta chain V- and J-gene trimming was linked, in a later analysis, to a missense variant in DCLRE1C. A few CMV-associated chains proved CMV antigen-specific in vitro.

Germline V lookup: CDR1 GTSNPN, CDR2 SVGIG (reference sequence). This CDR3 comprises 14 residues. The germline V and J ends were trimmed by 5 bases and 2 bases, with 12 bases remaining between them. Use of 60 Vbeta and 13 Jbeta primers characterized the PCR. Generated by immunoSEQ multiplex PCR, the TCRdb table keeps only in-frame clones and is missing some. This table holds 210,000 or so clones, 78% found once. On this clone itself: The antigen remains undetermined.

The J gene is TRBJ2-2, the V gene TRBV30; no clear D gene. Specimen: PBMCs. The sequence was collected from a boy between 10 and 17 years old in good health and CMV-seronegative. In DNA, the CDR3 is TGTGCCTGGGTACAGACGATTAACACCGGGGAGCTGTTTTTT. Translating gives CAWVQTINTGELFF.